A few counts support the clone carrying this T cell receptor beta chain. What it recognizes is unknown. V shed 4 bases and J 1 base; nucleotides not matched to a gene: 7. This CDR3 is 16 amino acids long. The germline V gene has CDR1 SGHNT and CDR2 YYREEE (reference sequence). This sample was taken from a study of beta chain features in type 1 diabetes. Broader study findings: Shortening of TCRB CDR3s, moderate but significant, appeared in all four CD4+ subsets of Type 1 diabetes patients.

TCRB transcripts that were expressed got sequenced, as all of the isolated RNA had been reverse transcribed. Naive, central memory and regulatory T cell samples yielded about 4 million reads on average. The method was immunoSEQ multiplex PCR; TCRdb's version includes in-frame clones alone and lacks a portion of them. Of 600,000 to 700,000 clones listed, roughly 12% are singletons. The chain links TRBV5-4 to TRBJ2-2, with TRBD1 matching over 7 bases. The receptor was derived from a man between 18 and 35 years old with type 1 diabetes. The material sequenced was naive CD4+ T cells from blood. CDR3 sequence: CASSLLQGQNTGELFF. The CDR3 nucleotides are TGTGCCAGCAGCCTGCTACAGGGGCAGAACACCGGGGAGCTGTTTTTT.